This T cell receptor beta chain was sequenced in a study of blood T cell repertoires in COVID-19. Whole-study context: Samples came from the United States, Italy and Spain, spanning acute and convalescent COVID-19.

The CDR3 has 17 amino acids. The V end lost 8 bases, the J end lost 3 bases, and 20 bases lay between the germline ends. Germline V gives CDR1 LNHDA, CDR2 SQIVND (reference sequence). The protocol was immunoSEQ multiplex PCR, while the TCRdb copy is restricted to in-frame clones and leaves out a portion. The sample carries some 380,000 clones, around 87% recorded once. Membership in each cohort depended on participant-reported clinical history. Symptom resolution, clearance, or two negative PCRs marked the recovered donors of Cohort 3. Material for sequencing was PBMCs or T cells enriched from blood (not recorded which). The chain carries TRBV19 and TRBJ2-6, with D perhaps matching TRBD2 (6 bases). The sequence was collected from a young man who had recovered from COVID-19. The CDR3 bases are TGTGCCAGTTTTATTGGGGGGAGGTCCGGTGGGGCCAACGTCCTGACTTTC. Protein product: CASFIGGRSGGANVLTF.